This T cell receptor beta chain was recovered during a study of cytomegalovirus exposure and HLA in healthy donors. Notes on the study in general: The classifier, whose performance was assessed in both the original and validation cohorts, reportedly diagnosed cytomegalovirus status with high specificity and sensitivity.

Clones were read by immunoSEQ multiplex PCR, and TCRdb kept only the in-frame ones, dropping some. The table shows more than 250,000 clones, with roughly 87% occurring only once. There are a few counts of this clone. Its target is not known. Material: PBMCs. This TCR was recovered from a woman under 40 in good health and CMV-seronegative.

CDR3 bases: TGCGCCAGCAGCTTATTCCAAAACCCTCGGTCGGATGAGCAGTTCTTC. Its protein product is CASSLFQNPRSDEQFF. V is TRBV5-1 and J is TRBJ2-1; D gene uncertain. Trimming took off 2 bases at V and 8 bases at J, with 20 bases between the two ends. The germline V gene encodes CDR1 SGHRS and CDR2 YFSETQ. The CDR3 totals 16 residues.